This T cell receptor (beta chain) was sequenced during a study of cytomegalovirus exposure and HLA in healthy donors. At the level of the study: In an early release, HLA-typed donors contributed some 82 million unique TCR sequences. Whole-study findings and limits: The study assumed roughly uniform donor sequencing depth for presence/absence analyses. In a later analysis, TCR beta V- and J-gene trimming was associated with a missense DCLRE1C variant.

Concerning this clone: Its antigen is currently unknown.

With 5 bases removed from V and 10 bases from J, the gap between germline ends came to 20 bases. CDR1 is SGHAT and CDR2 is FQDESV in the germline V gene (reference sequence). The CDR3 length is 14 residues. The PCR used 60 Vbeta and 13 Jbeta primers. Only in-frame clones appear in the TCRdb table, and some are missing; sequencing was by immunoSEQ multiplex PCR. The sample includes some 200,000 clones, approximately 80% seen only once; the top ten take 0.71%. This receptor was taken from a boy between 2 and 10 years old in good health and CMV-seronegative. The sample consisted of PBMCs. This chain joins TRBV11-1 and TRBJ1-1; D is undetermined. In DNA form, the CDR3 reads TGTGCCAGCAGCGTCTTGGGAAGTGGGAGGCCAGCTTTCTTT. Translated: CASSVLGSGRPAFF.